Here is one T cell receptor (beta chain) with its context. In the authors' methods: From reference gene primer amplification, estimates of nucleated cell counts were derived. TCRdb's copy holds only in-frame clones and misses some; the assay was immunoSEQ multiplex PCR. The V and J calls and clone size are taken from that table; D and trimming were inferred from the DNA. The table lists around 440,000 clones, about nine tenths of them singletons. There are 12 residues in the CDR3. From germline, CDR1 is GTSNPN and CDR2 SVGIG (reference sequence). The V and J ends lost 0 bases and 11 bases respectively, with 12 bases between them. The sample comes from a study of blood T cell repertoires in COVID-19. Across the whole study: The United States, Italy and Spain supplied acute and convalescent COVID-19 samples. Sample material is recorded as cDNA or gDNA derived from T cells, B-cell-depleted T cells, or PBMCs.

This TCR was sampled from a woman aged 45-65 years with COVID-19, enrolled during active disease. This chain connects TRBV30 to TRBJ2-3; TRBD2 is a possible D gene (5 bases). Sequencing input: peripheral blood. The CDR3 DNA sequence: TGTGCCTGGAGTGTACGAGGGAGCGAGCAGTATTTT. It specifies CAWSVRGSEQYF. Drawing the rest from reference TRBV30 and TRBJ2-3, the complete variable domain is SQTIHQWPATLVQPVGSPLSLECTVEGTSNPNLYWYRQAAGRGLQLLFYSVGIGQISSEVPQNLSASRPQDRQFILSSKKLLLSDSGFYLCAWSVRGSEQYFGPGTRLTVL.